These 30 T cell receptor beta chains share one sample of origin, sequenced in a study of blood T cell repertoires in COVID-19. Some clones are missing from TCRdb's copy, which holds only in-frame ones; the method was immunoSEQ multiplex PCR. The sample includes about 180,000 clones, 75% to 90% of them seen just once. Sequencing was done on a sample of PBMCs or T cells enriched from blood (not recorded which). The receptor source for this set is a woman in her forties with acute COVID-19.

The chain carries TRBV5-1 and TRBJ1-1; 8 bases are shared with TRBD1. The V gene end was trimmed by 3 bases and the J gene end by 5 bases; junction bases not matched to a gene: 3. The CDR3 has 13 amino acids. CDR1 is SGHRS, CDR2 YFSETQ, per germline. This chain's CDR3 is CASSYRQGTEAFF. DNA of the CDR3: TGCGCCAGCAGCTACCGACAGGGGACTGAAGCTTTCTTT.

CDR3 DNA: TGTGCCAGCAGCTTATCCCCCCCAGGGGAGCTGTTTTTT. It specifies CASSLSPPGELFF. The gene calls are TRBV7-9 and TRBJ2-2; D unresolved. The CDR3 spans 13 residues. V was trimmed by 2 bases and J by 8 bases, leaving 9 bases between them. Germline loops: CDR1 SEHNR, CDR2 FQNEAQ (reference sequence).

V gene TRBV30 combines with J gene TRBJ1-5; a possible D gene is TRBD1 (5 bases). In germline, CDR1 is GTSNPN, CDR2 SVGIG (reference sequence). The length of the CDR3 is 14 residues. V lost 0 bases and J 4 bases, leaving 10 bases between the germline ends. The CDR3 bases are TGTGCCTGGAGTGTGGGTGGGGGGAATCAGCCCCAGCATTTT. Its translation is CAWSVGGGNQPQHF. The variable domain in full, with the rest retrieved from reference TRBV30 and TRBJ1-5, is SQTIHQWPATLVQPVGSPLSLECTVEGTSNPNLYWYRQAAGRGLQLLFYSVGIGQISSEVPQNLSASRPQDRQFILSSKKLLLSDSGFYLCAWSVGGGNQPQHFGDGTRLSIL.

The CDR3 loop is CASSLAGSSGRAYEQYF. The CDR3 bases are TGTGCCAGCAGCTTAGCTGGGTCTAGCGGGAGGGCCTACGAGCAGTACTTC. The V and J genes are TRBV7-8 and TRBJ2-7; 12 positions match TRBD2. Germline CDR1 and CDR2: SGHVS and FQNEAQ. The CDR3 has 17 amino acids. Losses at the gene ends were 0 bases for V and 2 bases for J; bases not matched to a gene: 5. The whole variable domain, remainder taken from reference TRBV7-8 and TRBJ2-7, is GAGVSQSPRYKVAKRGQDVALRCDPISGHVSLFWYQQALGQGPEFLTYFQNEAQLDKSGLPSDRFFAERPEGSVSTLKIQRTQQEDSAVYLCASSLAGSSGRAYEQYFGPGTRLTVT.

V usage is TRBV28 and J usage is TRBJ1-2; maybe TRBD1 (6 bases). Deletions cut 3 bases from V and 1 base from J, with 12 bases between. The CDR3 has 15 amino acids. In germline, CDR1 is MDHEN, CDR2 SYDVKM. The CDR3 DNA follows: TGTGCCAGCAGTTTGGGACAACGGATTAACTATGGCTACACCTTC. Translation gives CASSLGQRINYGYTF.

The J gene is TRBJ1-1, the V gene TRBV18; TRBD1 might be the D (5 bases). Trimming shortened V by 4 bases and J by 1 base, and 16 bases separated the two germline ends. CDR1 is KGHSH, CDR2 LQKENI, per germline. This CDR3 has 16 residues. For the CDR3, the DNA is TGTGCCAGCTCACGTGCCTCGGGGGTAAAGAACACTGAAGCTTTCTTT. Protein: CASSRASGVKNTEAFF.

This chain connects TRBV4-3 to TRBJ1-1, with TRBD1 as a possible D gene (5 bases). The V gene lost 3 bases and the J gene lost 3 bases, with 11 bases spanning the gap. CDR1 and CDR2 from the germline V gene are LGHNA and YSLEER. This CDR3 comprises 14 residues. The CDR3 coding sequence is TGCGCCAGCAGCCATGACAGTCTGGACACTGAAGCTTTCTTT. It translates to CASSHDSLDTEAFF.

The chain has TRBV7-3 and TRBJ2-3; weak D call: TRBD2 (6 bases). Germline V CDR1 and CDR2: SGHTA, FQGTGA. Trimming removed 1 base from V and 4 bases from J, with 9 bases in between. The CDR3 length is 14 residues. The CDR3 region is CASSLSGASDTQYF. The CDR3 DNA reads as TGTGCCAGCAGCTTAAGCGGGGCCTCAGATACGCAGTATTTT.

J is TRBJ2-1 and V is TRBV11-2; tentative D call: TRBD1 (5 bases). The germline V gene encodes CDR1 SGHAT and CDR2 FQNNGV. Trimming cost V 5 bases and J 3 bases, with 23 bases left between them. The CDR3 spans 18 residues. This chain's CDR3 is CASSTQEYRNKRYNEQFF. The CDR3 nucleotides read TGTGCCAGCAGCACGCAAGAGTACAGGAATAAGCGCTACAATGAGCAGTTCTTC.

The rearrangement joins TRBV15 to TRBJ2-4; 7 nucleotides match TRBD1. This CDR3 spans 13 amino acids. Germline-derived CDR1 and CDR2 are LNHNV and YYDKDF (reference sequence). V trimming: 9 bases; J trimming: 4 bases; junction bases outside the gene matches: 6. CDR3 in amino acids: CATETGTKNIQYF. In nucleotides, the CDR3 is TGTGCCACGGAGACAGGGACGAAAAACATTCAGTACTTC.

V usage is TRBV3-1 (or the pseudogene TRBV3-2) and J usage is TRBJ2-2, with D perhaps matching TRBD2 (5 bases). The CDR3 contains 17 residues. Trimming shortened V by 0 bases and J by 4 bases, and 15 bases separated the two germline ends. Germline V lookup: CDR1 LGHDT, CDR2 YNNKEL (reference sequence). The CDR3 sequence is CASSQDHGVRVTGELFF. The DNA of the CDR3 is TGTGCCAGCAGCCAAGATCACGGGGTTAGGGTCACCGGGGAGCTGTTTTTT.

The rearrangement links TRBV27 to TRBJ2-3, with TRBD2 matching 8 bases. The CDR3 extends over 16 amino acids. After removal of 5 bases from V and 4 bases from J, the junction contained 11 bases not matched to a gene. Per the germline V gene, CDR1 is MNHEY and CDR2 is SMNVEV (reference sequence). CDR3 protein: CASSPVAGIGADTQYF. The CDR3 DNA is TGTGCCAGCAGTCCGGTAGCGGGAATCGGGGCAGATACGCAGTATTTT.

This clone is a singleton in its sample. This chain uses TRBV28 with TRBJ1-4; 7 bases agree with TRBD1. CDR3 size: 15 residues. V lost 7 bases, J lost 1 base, and 6 bases stayed unmatched. Germline CDR1 is MDHEN and CDR2 is SYDVKM. The CDR3 loop reads CASKGTARTNEKLFF. CDR3 DNA: TGTGCCAGCAAAGGGACAGCTAGAACTAATGAAAAACTGTTTTTT.

The rearrangement uses TRBV19 and TRBJ2-7; 11 positions match TRBD2. Trimming removed 10 bases from V and 3 bases from J; junction bases left unmatched: 11. Looked up from germline, CDR1 is LNHDA and CDR2 is SQIVND (reference sequence). The CDR3 extends over 15 amino acids. Here the CDR3 reads CATSPLAGGSYEQYF. The DNA of the CDR3 is TGTGCCACCTCCCCTCTAGCGGGAGGTAGCTACGAGCAGTACTTC.

The chain combines TRBV9 with TRBJ2-2; tentative D call: TRBD2 (6 bases). CDR1 and CDR2 from the germline V gene are SGDLS and YYNGEE. V was clipped by 4 bases and J by 5 bases, with 18 bases between them. CDR3 length: 16 amino acids. The CDR3 loop reads CASSPRDSPRTGELFF. The CDR3 DNA reads as TGTGCCAGCAGCCCCAGGGACTCCCCGAGGACCGGGGAGCTGTTTTTT.

This clone was detected only once. Within the sample, other DNA sequences also encode this same CDR3. Here the CDR3 reads CASSLGTGGLDEQYF. Here the CDR3 DNA reads TGCGCCAGCAGCTTGGGGACGGGGGGATTGGACGAGCAGTACTTC. This rearrangement joins TRBV5-1 to TRBJ2-7; 7 bases are a match to TRBD2. CDR1 and CDR2 from the germline V gene are SGHRS and YFSETQ. Trimming cost V 0 bases and J 5 bases; bases outside gene matches: 8. The CDR3 sequence is 15 residues long.

The J gene is TRBJ2-1, the V gene TRBV27; possible D gene TRBD2, 6 bases. The germline gives CDR1 MNHEY, CDR2 SMNVEV (reference sequence). Deletions cut 5 bases from V and 1 base from J, with 12 bases between. CDR3 length: 15 residues. The CDR3 nucleotides read TGTGCCAGCAGTCCACTGGGGGGTTCCTACAATGAGCAGTTCTTC. Residues: CASSPLGGSYNEQFF.

V gene TRBV3-1 (or the pseudogene TRBV3-2) combines with J gene TRBJ1-1, with a tentative D call TRBD1 (5 bases). Trimming stripped 1 base from V and 0 bases from J, with 12 bases between. The CDR3 has 16 amino acids. The germline V gene encodes CDR1 LGHDT and CDR2 YNNKEL (reference sequence). CDR3 protein: CASSQVAGRMNTEAFF. The CDR3, as DNA: TGTGCCAGCAGCCAAGTGGCAGGGAGGATGAACACTGAAGCTTTCTTT.

This clone has more than one count but fewer than ten. CDR3 region: CASSLKAGITDTQYF. The CDR3 DNA reads TGTGCCAGCAGCTTAAAAGCGGGAATCACAGATACGCAGTATTTT. V and J are TRBV7-2 and TRBJ2-3; 7 positions agree with TRBD2. Germline values: CDR1 SGHTA, CDR2 FQGNSA. The trim removed 2 bases at V and 2 bases at J, leaving 4 bases unmatched. The CDR3 runs 15 residues.

V usage is TRBV4-1 and J usage is TRBJ2-7; D possibly corresponds to TRBD2 (5 bases). Deletions cut 3 bases from V and 3 bases from J, with 12 bases between. Germline CDR1 reads MGHRA; CDR2 reads YSYEKL. CDR3 length equals 14 residues. The CDR3 DNA follows: TGCGCCAGCAGCCAGGCCGGGGAGTTCTACGAGCAGTACTTC. Translating it yields CASSQAGEFYEQYF.

This sequence joins TRBV5-6 and TRBJ1-2; D not certain. Germline V gene sequence: CDR1 SGHDT, CDR2 YYEEEE. CDR3 length: 12 residues. The germline V and J ends were trimmed by 3 bases and 5 bases, with 8 bases remaining between them. The CDR3 DNA reads TGTGCCAGCAGCTCCGGAGGGTATGGCTACACCTTC. This sequence encodes CASSSGGYGYTF.

The CDR3 loop reads CSATTPYGYTF. CDR3 coding DNA: TGCAGTGCTACTACCCCATATGGCTACACCTTC. The V and J genes are TRBV20-1 and TRBJ1-2; D unresolved. Deletions cut 4 bases from V and 5 bases from J, with 8 bases between. CDR1 DFQATT and CDR2 SNEGSKA come from the germline V gene (reference sequence). This CDR3 is built from 11 residues.

V usage is TRBV15 and J usage is TRBJ2-7; TRBD2 aligns across 7 bases. Germline V gene sequence: CDR1 LNHNV, CDR2 YYDKDF (reference sequence). The CDR3 loop spans 14 amino acids. V lost 4 bases, J lost 5 bases, and 8 bases stayed unmatched. The CDR3 reads CATSIGTILNEQYF. The CDR3, as DNA: TGTGCCACCAGCATAGGGACTATCCTCAACGAGCAGTACTTC.

The rearrangement joins TRBV7-8 to TRBJ2-2; tentatively, D is TRBD2 (6 bases). In germline, CDR1 is SGHVS, CDR2 FQNEAQ. V lost 8 bases and J 4 bases, leaving 14 bases between the germline ends. This CDR3 is 14 amino acids long. Here the CDR3 reads CASSRLEITGELFF. The CDR3 bases are TGTGCCAGCTCGCGACTAGAGATCACCGGGGAGCTGTTTTTT.

V gene TRBV10-3 combines with J gene TRBJ2-3; 7 bases match TRBD1. Germline CDR1 ENHRY, CDR2 SYGVKD. Trimming removed 6 bases from V and 0 bases from J; junction bases left unmatched: 3. The CDR3 spans 14 residues. Written as DNA, the CDR3 is TGTGCCATCAGCAGGGACAGTAGCACAGATACGCAGTATTTT. Translation gives CAISRDSSTDTQYF.

This clone appeared a single time. The chain carries TRBV11-2 and TRBJ2-2; TRBD1 matches 10 bases. V gave up 4 bases and J gave up 4 bases; unmatched junction bases: 3. The CDR3 is made up of 15 amino acids. In germline, CDR1 is SGHAT, CDR2 FQNNGV. The chain's CDR3 is CASSSRTGGTGELFF. For the CDR3, the DNA is TGTGCCAGCAGCTCAAGGACAGGGGGCACCGGGGAGCTGTTTTTT.

The gene calls are TRBV6-4 and TRBJ1-3; TRBD1 is a possible D gene (6 bases). Looked up from germline, CDR1 is MRHNA and CDR2 is SNTAGT. The CDR3 covers 17 residues. The V end was cut by 0 bases, the J end by 2 bases, with 14 bases between. The CDR3 DNA is TGTGCCAGCAGTGACTCCAGGCAGGGGATCCCTGGAAACACCATATATTTT. Its protein is CASSDSRQGIPGNTIYF.

This chain links TRBV5-4 with TRBJ2-1, with TRBD1 as a possible D gene (6 bases). The CDR3 consists of 16 residues. The germline V gene has CDR1 SGHNT and CDR2 YYREEE (reference sequence). Trimming took 4 bases from V and 0 from J, leaving 14 bases between them. The CDR3 region is CASSGGRTSSYNEQFF. CDR3 sequence (DNA): TGTGCCAGCAGCGGGGGCCGTACTAGCTCCTACAATGAGCAGTTCTTC. The variable domain in full, with the rest retrieved from reference TRBV5-4 and TRBJ2-1, is ETGVTQSPTHLIKTRGQQVTLRCSSQSGHNTVSWYQQALGQGPQFIFQYYREEENGRGNFPPRFSGLQFPNYSSELNVNALELDDSALYLCASSGGRTSSYNEQFFGPGTRLTVL.

The rearrangement joins TRBV6-5 to TRBJ1-1; TRBD1 might be the D (6 bases). V was pared by 2 bases and J by 5 bases, with 12 bases between. Germline V gives CDR1 MNHEY, CDR2 SVGAGI. This CDR3 spans 14 amino acids. The CDR3 loop is CASSYRGGATEAFF. In DNA, the CDR3 is TGTGCCAGCAGTTACCGGGGGGGCGCGACTGAAGCTTTCTTT.

The chain is built from TRBV6-6 and TRBJ2-3; TRBD1 matches at 9 bases. Trimming removed 11 bases from V and 3 bases from J; junction bases left unmatched: 9. CDR3 length equals 14 residues. The germline V gene encodes CDR1 MNHNY and CDR2 SVGAGI (reference sequence). CDR3 in DNA: TGTGCCGGCTCGGGACAGGGAGGGACAGATACGCAGTATTTT. Residues: CAGSGQGGTDTQYF.